The 19 T cell receptor beta chains given below trace back to one sample, sequenced in a study of cytomegalovirus exposure and HLA in healthy donors. TCRdb's copy holds only in-frame clones and misses some; the assay was immunoSEQ multiplex PCR. Of some 110,000 clones in the sample, roughly nine tenths were seen once. The sequenced sample consisted of PBMCs. Receptors were obtained from a man between 18 and 35 years old in good health and CMV-seropositive.

The chain has TRBV5-5 and TRBJ1-4, with D perhaps matching TRBD1 (5 bases). V was trimmed by 2 bases and J by 0 bases, leaving 14 bases between them. Per germline, CDR1 SGHKS and CDR2 YYEKEE (reference sequence). CDR3 length equals 17 residues. CDR3 sequence reads: CASSFQGTLATNEKLFF. The CDR3 DNA is TGTGCCAGCAGCTTTCAGGGTACCCTTGCAACTAATGAAAAACTGTTTTTT.

The chain joins TRBV11-2 to TRBJ2-1; TRBD1 aligns across 9 bases. The CDR3 contains 14 residues. Germline V gives CDR1 SGHAT, CDR2 FQNNGV. The V and J ends lost 5 bases and 7 bases, in that order; junction bases with no gene match: 6. In nucleotides, the CDR3 is TGTGCCAGCAGCACCTCGGACAGGGGTAATGAGCAGTTCTTC. It specifies CASSTSDRGNEQFF.

V is TRBV2 and J is TRBJ1-3; TRBD1 might be the D (5 bases). Germline V gene sequence: CDR1 SNHLY, CDR2 FYNNEI. The length of the CDR3 is 17 residues. Trimming shortened V by 6 bases and J by 3 bases, and 21 bases separated the two germline ends. The CDR3 here is CASRETGTRVRGNTIYF. In nucleotides, the CDR3 is TGTGCCAGCAGGGAGACCGGGACTCGGGTTCGTGGAAACACCATATATTTT.

The rearrangement links TRBV4-2 to TRBJ2-6, with D perhaps TRBD1 (6 bases). CDR1 and CDR2 (germline): LGHNA, YNFKEQ. V lost 2 bases to trimming and J lost 2 bases, with 7 bases between them. The CDR3 loop spans 15 amino acids. The chain's CDR3 is CASSQTGTGANVLTF. In DNA, the CDR3 is TGTGCCAGCAGCCAAACAGGGACTGGGGCCAACGTCCTGACTTTC.

The chain recombines TRBV5-1 with TRBJ2-7; a possible D gene is TRBD2 (6 bases). The CDR3 length is 14 residues. Germline V lookup: CDR1 SGHRS, CDR2 YFSETQ. With 3 bases removed from V and 1 base from J, the gap between germline ends came to 11 bases. In nucleotides, the CDR3 is TGCGCCAGCAGCTCGACCGGGGGTTCCTACGAGCAGTACTTC. Translation gives CASSSTGGSYEQYF.

The chain combines TRBV30 with TRBJ2-1, with a weak D call TRBD2 (6 bases). Trimming pared 2 bases from V and 6 bases from J, leaving 8 bases between. The CDR3 sequence is 12 residues long. Germline CDR1 and CDR2: GTSNPN and SVGIG (reference sequence). The CDR3 DNA reads as TGTGCCTGGAGTAACGGGGGCAATGAGCAGTTCTTC. Its translation: CAWSNGGNEQFF.

This clone was recorded a few times. This chain links TRBV4-2 with TRBJ1-3, with TRBD1 as a possible D gene (6 bases). This CDR3 comprises 17 residues. Germline V gene lookup returns CDR1 LGHNA and CDR2 YNFKEQ. With 3 bases removed from V and 3 bases from J, the gap between germline ends came to 18 bases. The CDR3 sequence is CASSQAADRSGGNTIYF. The DNA of the CDR3 is TGTGCCAGCAGCCAGGCCGCTGACAGGTCGGGTGGAAACACCATATATTTT.

The chain recombines TRBV29-1 with TRBJ2-7, with D maybe TRBD1 (5 bases). This CDR3 has 13 amino acids. The V gene's germline CDR1 is SQVTM and CDR2 ANQGSEA. Trimming removed 7 bases from V and 1 base from J, with 14 bases in between. CDR3 amino acids: CSALLTDSYEQYF. In nucleotides, the CDR3 is TGCAGCGCACTCCTGACAGATTCCTACGAGCAGTACTTC.

The chain employs TRBV5-1 and TRBJ1-1; TRBD1 aligns across 9 bases. The CDR3 spans 14 residues. The ends lost 3 bases at V and 3 bases at J; junction bases unmatched: 3. CDR1 and CDR2 from the germline V gene are SGHRS and YFSETQ. The CDR3 reads CASSSQGADTEAFF. In nucleotides, the CDR3 is TGCGCCAGCAGCTCACAGGGGGCGGACACTGAAGCTTTCTTT.

The chain couples TRBV15 to TRBJ2-7; D might be TRBD1 (6 bases). The germline gives CDR1 LNHNV, CDR2 YYDKDF (reference sequence). Trimming took off 5 bases at V and 0 bases at J, with 11 bases between the two ends. This CDR3 has 14 residues. The CDR3: CATSRPDSSYEQYF. CDR3 in DNA: TGTGCCACCAGCCGCCCGGACAGCTCCTACGAGCAGTACTTC.

The rearrangement links TRBV5-6 to TRBJ1-5; D gene uncertain. V lost 4 bases, J lost 1 base, and 9 bases lay in between. The CDR3 covers 14 residues. Germline lookup yields CDR1 SGHDT and CDR2 YYEEEE. In DNA, the CDR3 is TGTGCCAGCAGCGGCGGTGGGAGCAATCAGCCCCAGCATTTT. This sequence encodes CASSGGGSNQPQHF.

This clone turned up a few times. The rearrangement joins TRBV5-1 to TRBJ1-6, with D hard to call. Germline values: CDR1 SGHRS, CDR2 YFSETQ. V gave up 1 base and J gave up 15 bases, with 20 bases separating them. CDR3 length: 15 residues. CDR3 nucleotides: TGCGCCAGCAGCTTGATCCGCCCGTGGACCGGGAGCCTCCACTTT. This translates into CASSLIRPWTGSLHF. Filled out from reference TRBV5-1 and TRBJ1-6, the complete variable domain reads KAGVTQTPRYLIKTRGQQVTLSCSPISGHRSVSWYQQTPGQGLQFLFEYFSETQRNKGNFPGRFSGRQFSNSRSEMNVSTLELGDSALYLCASSLIRPWTGSLHFGNGTRLTVT.

The table lists this clone with a count of one. This same CDR3 is encoded by further DNA sequences in the sample. The chain employs TRBV18 and TRBJ1-6; 11 bases are shared with TRBD1. Trimming removed 3 bases from V and 7 bases from J; junction bases left unmatched: 2. The CDR3 length is 15 residues. Germline V gene data show CDR1 as KGHSH and CDR2 as LQKENI. The CDR3 DNA follows: TGTGCCAGCTCACCGGGGACAGGGGGAAATTCACCCCTCCACTTT. Its protein product is CASSPGTGGNSPLHF.

The V and J genes are TRBV4-1 and TRBJ2-3, with 10 bases matching TRBD1. Germline V gene lookup returns CDR1 MGHRA and CDR2 YSYEKL. J gave up 5 bases and V 0 bases, and 2 bases lay outside the gene matches. This CDR3 has 15 amino acids. CDR3 bases: TGCGCCAGCAGCCAAGAGGACAGGGGGGTAGATACGCAGTATTTT. Amino acid sequence: CASSQEDRGVDTQYF.

This sequence joins TRBV15 and TRBJ1-1; TRBD1 is a possible D gene (6 bases). The germline CDR1 and CDR2 sequences are LNHNV and YYDKDF (reference sequence). Trimming shortened V by 1 base and J by 0 bases, and 9 bases separated the two germline ends. This CDR3 has 15 amino acids. CDR3 DNA sequence: TGTGCCACCAGCAGAGGAGGGACACTGAACACTGAAGCTTTCTTT. This codes for CATSRGGTLNTEAFF.

The rearrangement links TRBV5-6 to TRBJ2-1; D is possibly TRBD2 (5 bases). Trimming pared 4 bases from V and 1 base from J, leaving 15 bases between. The germline V gene encodes CDR1 SGHDT and CDR2 YYEEEE. The CDR3 sequence is 16 residues long. CDR3 nucleotides: TGTGCCAGCAGCCCCCCTAGCATTCGATCCTACAATGAGCAGTTCTTC. It codes for CASSPPSIRSYNEQFF.

The rearrangement joins TRBV7-9 to TRBJ2-2; TRBD1 agrees at 7 bases. The germline V gene encodes CDR1 SEHNR and CDR2 FQNEAQ (reference sequence). The CDR3 loop spans 15 amino acids. The V and J ends lost 6 bases and 2 bases, in that order; junction bases with no gene match: 6. In nucleotides, the CDR3 is TGTGCCAGCAGGGAAAGACAGGGTAACACCGGGGAGCTGTTTTTT. It is translated as CASRERQGNTGELFF.

The chain couples TRBV4-3 to TRBJ2-5; D gene uncertain. This CDR3 is built from 15 residues. Trimming removed 0 bases at V and 2 bases at J, with 10 bases between. Looked up from germline, CDR1 is LGHNA and CDR2 is YSLEER. The CDR3 spells CASSQEVTTQETQYF. Written as DNA, the CDR3 is TGCGCCAGCAGCCAAGAGGTCACTACTCAAGAGACCCAGTACTTC.

The chain links TRBV6-4 to TRBJ2-1, with D perhaps TRBD2 (5 bases). The CDR3 totals 15 residues. The germline V gene has CDR1 MRHNA and CDR2 SNTAGT. V dropped 3 bases and J dropped 1 base, with 10 bases sitting between them. The CDR3 here is CASSEELGSYNEQFF. CDR3 nucleotides: TGTGCCAGCAGTGAAGAACTAGGGTCCTACAATGAGCAGTTCTTC.